This T cell receptor (beta chain) was captured in a study of blood T cell repertoires in COVID-19. This table comes from immunoSEQ multiplex PCR, and its TCRdb copy is limited to in-frame clones, with some not included. The sample includes 130,000 to 150,000 clones, about four fifths of them seen just once. The trim removed 0 bases at V and 6 bases at J, leaving 5 bases unmatched. The CDR3 runs to 15 residues. Germline V gives CDR1 KGHSH, CDR2 LQKENI. Cohorts were determined from participant-reported clinical history. The rearrangement links TRBV18 to TRBJ1-2, with TRBD1 matching 9 bases. The sample comprised PBMCs or T cells enriched from blood (not recorded which). This clonotype originated in a man in his fifties who had recovered from COVID-19. The CDR3 region is CASSPPGTGRNGYTF. CDR3 bases: TGTGCCAGCTCACCACCGGGGACAGGGAGGAATGGCTACACCTTC. Full variable domain (remainder filled in from reference TRBV18 and TRBJ1-2): NAGVMQNPRHLVRRRGQEARLRCSPMKGHSHVYWYRQLPEEGLKFMVYLQKENIIDESGMPKERFSAEFPKEGPSILRIQQVVRGDSAAYFCASSPPGTGRNGYTFGSGTRLTVV.